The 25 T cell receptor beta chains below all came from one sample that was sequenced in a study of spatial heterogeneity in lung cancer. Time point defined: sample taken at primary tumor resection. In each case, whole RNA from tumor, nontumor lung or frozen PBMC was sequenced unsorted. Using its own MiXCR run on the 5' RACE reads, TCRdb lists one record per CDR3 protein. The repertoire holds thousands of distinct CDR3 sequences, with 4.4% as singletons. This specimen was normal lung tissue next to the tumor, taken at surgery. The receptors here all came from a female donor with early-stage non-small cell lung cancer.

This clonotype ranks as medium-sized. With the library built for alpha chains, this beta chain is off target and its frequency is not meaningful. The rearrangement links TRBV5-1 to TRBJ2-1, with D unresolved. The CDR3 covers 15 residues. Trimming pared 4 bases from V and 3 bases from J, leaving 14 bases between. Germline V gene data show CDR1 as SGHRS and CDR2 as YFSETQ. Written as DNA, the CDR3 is TGCGCCAGCAGCGTGGGTACAGTAAGCTACAATGAGCAGTTCTTC. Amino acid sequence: CASSVGTVSYNEQFF.

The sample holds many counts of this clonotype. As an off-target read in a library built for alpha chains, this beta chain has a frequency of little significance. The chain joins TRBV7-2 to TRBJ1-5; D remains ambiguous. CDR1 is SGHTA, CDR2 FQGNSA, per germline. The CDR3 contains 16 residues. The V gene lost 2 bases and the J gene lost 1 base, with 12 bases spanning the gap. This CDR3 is CASSLRSSLSNQPQHF. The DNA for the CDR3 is TGTGCCAGCAGCTTAAGGTCTAGTTTGAGCAATCAGCCCCAGCATTTT.

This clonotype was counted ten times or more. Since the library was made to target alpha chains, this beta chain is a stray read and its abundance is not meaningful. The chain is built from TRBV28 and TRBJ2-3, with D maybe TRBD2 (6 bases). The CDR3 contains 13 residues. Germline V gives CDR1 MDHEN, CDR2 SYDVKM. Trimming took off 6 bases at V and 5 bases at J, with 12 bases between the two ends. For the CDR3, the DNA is TGTGCCAGCAGCCCAACGGGACTAGATACGCAGTATTTT. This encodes CASSPTGLDTQYF.

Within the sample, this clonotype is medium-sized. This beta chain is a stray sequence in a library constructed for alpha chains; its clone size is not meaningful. CDR3 in amino acids: CASSGGGQVETQYF. The DNA for the CDR3 is TGTGCCAGCAGCGGCGGGGGGCAGGTCGAGACCCAGTACTTC. The rearrangement links TRBV6-1 to TRBJ2-5; 8 nucleotides match TRBD2. The CDR3 has 14 amino acids. Germline V gene data show CDR1 as MNHNS and CDR2 as SASEGT. Germline trimming cut 6 bases from V and 5 bases from J; bases unmatched to any gene: 8.

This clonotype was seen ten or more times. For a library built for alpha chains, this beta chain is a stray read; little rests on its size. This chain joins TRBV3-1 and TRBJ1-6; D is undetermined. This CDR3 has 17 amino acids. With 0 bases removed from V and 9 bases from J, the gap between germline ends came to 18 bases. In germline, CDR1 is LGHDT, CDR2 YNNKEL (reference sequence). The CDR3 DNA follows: TGTGCCAGCAGCCAAGAACCCTCCTCATCGTCTCGTTCACCCCTCCACTTT. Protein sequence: CASSQEPSSSSRSPLHF.

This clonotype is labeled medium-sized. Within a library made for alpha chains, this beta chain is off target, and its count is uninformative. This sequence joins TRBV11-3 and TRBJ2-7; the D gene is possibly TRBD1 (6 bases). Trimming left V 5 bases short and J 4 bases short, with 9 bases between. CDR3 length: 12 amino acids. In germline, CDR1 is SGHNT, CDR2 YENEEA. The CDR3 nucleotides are TGTGCCAGCAGCGTGACAGGTTACGAGCAGTACTTC. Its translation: CASSVTGYEQYF.

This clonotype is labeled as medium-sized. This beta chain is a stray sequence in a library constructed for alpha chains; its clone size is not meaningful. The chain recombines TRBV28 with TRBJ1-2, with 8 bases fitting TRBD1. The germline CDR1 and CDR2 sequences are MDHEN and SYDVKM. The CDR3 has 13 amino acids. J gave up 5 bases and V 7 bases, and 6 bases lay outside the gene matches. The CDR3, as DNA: TGTGCCAGCACCCCCGGACAGGGTTATGGCTACACCTTC. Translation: CASTPGQGYGYTF.

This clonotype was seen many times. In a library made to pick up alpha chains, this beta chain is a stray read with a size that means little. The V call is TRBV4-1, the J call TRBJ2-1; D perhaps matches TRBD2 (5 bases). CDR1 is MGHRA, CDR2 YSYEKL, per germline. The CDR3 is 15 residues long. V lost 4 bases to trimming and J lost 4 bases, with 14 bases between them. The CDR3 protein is CASSLEDEGYNEQFF. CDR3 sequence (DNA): TGCGCCAGCAGCCTGGAGGACGAGGGTTACAATGAGCAGTTCTTC.

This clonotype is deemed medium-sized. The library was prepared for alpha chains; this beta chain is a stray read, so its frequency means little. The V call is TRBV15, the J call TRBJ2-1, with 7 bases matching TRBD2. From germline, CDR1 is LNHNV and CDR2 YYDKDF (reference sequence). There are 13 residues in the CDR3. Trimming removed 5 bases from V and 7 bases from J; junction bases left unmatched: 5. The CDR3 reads CATSGGVRNEQFF. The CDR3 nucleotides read TGTGCCACCAGCGGGGGGGTGCGGAATGAGCAGTTCTTC.

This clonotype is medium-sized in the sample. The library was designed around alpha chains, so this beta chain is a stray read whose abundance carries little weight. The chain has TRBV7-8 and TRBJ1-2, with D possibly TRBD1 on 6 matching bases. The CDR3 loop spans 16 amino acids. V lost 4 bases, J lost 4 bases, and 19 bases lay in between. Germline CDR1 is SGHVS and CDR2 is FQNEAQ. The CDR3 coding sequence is TGTGCCAGCAGCTCATACAGGGCCCAGGAGAGCTATGGCTACACCTTC. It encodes CASSSYRAQESYGYTF. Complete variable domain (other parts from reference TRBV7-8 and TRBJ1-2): GAGVSQSPRYKVAKRGQDVALRCDPISGHVSLFWYQQALGQGPEFLTYFQNEAQLDKSGLPSDRFFAERPEGSVSTLKIQRTQQEDSAVYLCASSSYRAQESYGYTFGSGTRLTVV.

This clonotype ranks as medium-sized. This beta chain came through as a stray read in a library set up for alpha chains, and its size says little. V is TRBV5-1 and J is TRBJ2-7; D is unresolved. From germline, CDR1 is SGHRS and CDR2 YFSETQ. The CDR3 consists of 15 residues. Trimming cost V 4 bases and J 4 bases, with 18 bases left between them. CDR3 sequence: CASSTPRINQYEQYF. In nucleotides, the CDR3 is TGCGCCAGCAGCACCCCGAGGATTAACCAGTACGAGCAGTACTTC.

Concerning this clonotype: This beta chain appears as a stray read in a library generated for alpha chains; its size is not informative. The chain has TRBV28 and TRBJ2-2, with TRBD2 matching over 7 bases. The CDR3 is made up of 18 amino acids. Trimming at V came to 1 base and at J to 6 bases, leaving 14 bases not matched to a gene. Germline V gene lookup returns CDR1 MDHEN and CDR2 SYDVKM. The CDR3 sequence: CASSLYPSGDLRPGELFF. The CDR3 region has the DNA TGTGCCAGCAGTTTATATCCTAGCGGAGACCTACGTCCCGGGGAGCTGTTTTTT.

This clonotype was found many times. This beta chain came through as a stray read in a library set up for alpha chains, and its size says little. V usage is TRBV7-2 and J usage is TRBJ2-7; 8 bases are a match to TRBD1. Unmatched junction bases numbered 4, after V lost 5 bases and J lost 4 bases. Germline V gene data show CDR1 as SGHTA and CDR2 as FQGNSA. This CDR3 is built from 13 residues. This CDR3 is CASSPGGGYEQYF. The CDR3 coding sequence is TGTGCCAGCAGCCCAGGGGGCGGGTACGAGCAGTACTTC.

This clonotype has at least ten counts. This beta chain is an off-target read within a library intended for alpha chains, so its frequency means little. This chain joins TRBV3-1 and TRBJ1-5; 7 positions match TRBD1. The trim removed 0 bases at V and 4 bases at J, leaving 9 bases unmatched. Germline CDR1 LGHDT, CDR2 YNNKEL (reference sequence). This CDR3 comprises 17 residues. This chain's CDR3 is CASSQDSRQGGNQPQHF. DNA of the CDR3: TGTGCCAGCAGCCAAGATTCGCGACAGGGAGGTAATCAGCCCCAGCATTTT.

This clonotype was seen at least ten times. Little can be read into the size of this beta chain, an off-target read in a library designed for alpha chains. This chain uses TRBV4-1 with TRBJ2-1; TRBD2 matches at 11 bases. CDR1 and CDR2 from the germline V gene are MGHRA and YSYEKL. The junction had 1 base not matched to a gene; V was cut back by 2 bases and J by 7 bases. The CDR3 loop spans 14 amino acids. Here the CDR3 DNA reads TGCGCCAGCAGCCAACGACTAGCGGGAAATGAGCAGTTCTTC. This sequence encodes CASSQRLAGNEQFF.

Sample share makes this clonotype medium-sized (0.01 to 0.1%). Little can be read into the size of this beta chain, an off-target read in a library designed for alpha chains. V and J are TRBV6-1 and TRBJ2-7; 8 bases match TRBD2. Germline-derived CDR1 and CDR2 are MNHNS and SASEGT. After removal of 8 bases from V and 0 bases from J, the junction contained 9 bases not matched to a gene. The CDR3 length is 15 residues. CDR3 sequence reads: CASVRERGLSYEQYF. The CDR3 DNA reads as TGTGCCAGCGTGAGGGAGCGGGGGCTCTCCTACGAGCAGTACTTC.

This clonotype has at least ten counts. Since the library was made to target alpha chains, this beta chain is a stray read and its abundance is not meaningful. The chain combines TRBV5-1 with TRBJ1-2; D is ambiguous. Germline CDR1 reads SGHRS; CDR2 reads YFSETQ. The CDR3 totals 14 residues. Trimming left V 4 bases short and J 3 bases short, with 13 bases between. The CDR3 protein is CASSRESADYGYTF. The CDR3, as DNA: TGCGCCAGCAGCCGGGAGTCGGCGGACTATGGCTACACCTTC.

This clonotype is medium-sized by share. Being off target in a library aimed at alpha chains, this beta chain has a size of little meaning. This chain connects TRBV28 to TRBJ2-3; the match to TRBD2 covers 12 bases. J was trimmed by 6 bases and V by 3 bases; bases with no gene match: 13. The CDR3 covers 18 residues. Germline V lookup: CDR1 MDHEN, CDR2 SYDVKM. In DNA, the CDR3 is TGTGCCAGCAGTTTTCTAGCGGGAGGGCCCATTAGAGACGATACGCAGTATTTT. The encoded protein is CASSFLAGGPIRDDTQYF.

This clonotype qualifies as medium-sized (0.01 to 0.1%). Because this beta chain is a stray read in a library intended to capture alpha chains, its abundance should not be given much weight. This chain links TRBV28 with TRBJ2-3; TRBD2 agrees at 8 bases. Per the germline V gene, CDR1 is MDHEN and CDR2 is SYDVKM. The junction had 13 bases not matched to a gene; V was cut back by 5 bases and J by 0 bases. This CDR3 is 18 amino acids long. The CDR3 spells CASSGLAGGPKSTDTQYF. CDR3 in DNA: TGTGCCAGCAGTGGCCTGGCGGGGGGCCCCAAAAGCACAGATACGCAGTATTTT.

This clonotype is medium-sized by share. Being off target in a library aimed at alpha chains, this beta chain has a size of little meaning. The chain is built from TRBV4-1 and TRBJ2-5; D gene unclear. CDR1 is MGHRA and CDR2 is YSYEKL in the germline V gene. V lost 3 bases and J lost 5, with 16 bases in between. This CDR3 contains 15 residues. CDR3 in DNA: TGCGCCAGCAGCCACCTTCATAGTCCATGGGAGACCCAGTACTTC. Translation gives CASSHLHSPWETQYF.

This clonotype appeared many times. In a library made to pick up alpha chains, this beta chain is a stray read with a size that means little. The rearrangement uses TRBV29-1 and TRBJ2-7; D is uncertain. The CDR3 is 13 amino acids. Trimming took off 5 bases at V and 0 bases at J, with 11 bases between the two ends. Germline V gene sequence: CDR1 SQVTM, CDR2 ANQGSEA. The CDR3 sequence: CSVLTVSSYEQYF. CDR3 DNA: TGCAGCGTTTTGACGGTGAGCTCCTACGAGCAGTACTTC.

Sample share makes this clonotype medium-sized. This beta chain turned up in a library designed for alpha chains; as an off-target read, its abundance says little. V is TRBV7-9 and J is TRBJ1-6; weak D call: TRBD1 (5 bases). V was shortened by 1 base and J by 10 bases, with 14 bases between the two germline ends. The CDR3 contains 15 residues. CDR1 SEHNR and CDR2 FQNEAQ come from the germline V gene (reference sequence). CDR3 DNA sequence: TGTGCCAGCAGCTTAGAGGGACCCATTTACTCACCCCTCCACTTT. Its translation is CASSLEGPIYSPLHF.

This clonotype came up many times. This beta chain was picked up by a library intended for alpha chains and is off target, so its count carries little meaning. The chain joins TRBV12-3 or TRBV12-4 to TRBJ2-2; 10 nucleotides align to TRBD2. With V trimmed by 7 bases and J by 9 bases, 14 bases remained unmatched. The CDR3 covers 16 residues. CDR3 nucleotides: TGTGCCAGCACCCCTCATAGCGGGGGGTTAACCCGGGAGCTGTTTTTT. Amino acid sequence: CASTPHSGGLTRELFF.

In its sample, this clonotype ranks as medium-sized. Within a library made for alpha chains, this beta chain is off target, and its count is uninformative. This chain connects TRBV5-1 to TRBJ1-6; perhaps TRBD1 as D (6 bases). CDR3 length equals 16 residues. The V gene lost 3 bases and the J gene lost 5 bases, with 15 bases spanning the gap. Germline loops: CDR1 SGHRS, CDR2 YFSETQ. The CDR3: CASSSGAGGDNSPLHF. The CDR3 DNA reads TGCGCCAGCAGCTCGGGGGCCGGAGGGGATAATTCACCCCTCCACTTT.

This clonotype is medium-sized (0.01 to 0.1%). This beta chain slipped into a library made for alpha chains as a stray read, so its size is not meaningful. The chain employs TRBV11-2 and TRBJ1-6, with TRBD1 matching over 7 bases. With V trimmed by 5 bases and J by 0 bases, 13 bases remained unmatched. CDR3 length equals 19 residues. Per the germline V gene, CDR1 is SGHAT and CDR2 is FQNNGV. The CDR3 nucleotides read TGTGCCAGCAGCCTCACCCAGGGACAGTCGAGCTCCTATAATTCACCCCTCCACTTT. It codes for CASSLTQGQSSSYNSPLHF.